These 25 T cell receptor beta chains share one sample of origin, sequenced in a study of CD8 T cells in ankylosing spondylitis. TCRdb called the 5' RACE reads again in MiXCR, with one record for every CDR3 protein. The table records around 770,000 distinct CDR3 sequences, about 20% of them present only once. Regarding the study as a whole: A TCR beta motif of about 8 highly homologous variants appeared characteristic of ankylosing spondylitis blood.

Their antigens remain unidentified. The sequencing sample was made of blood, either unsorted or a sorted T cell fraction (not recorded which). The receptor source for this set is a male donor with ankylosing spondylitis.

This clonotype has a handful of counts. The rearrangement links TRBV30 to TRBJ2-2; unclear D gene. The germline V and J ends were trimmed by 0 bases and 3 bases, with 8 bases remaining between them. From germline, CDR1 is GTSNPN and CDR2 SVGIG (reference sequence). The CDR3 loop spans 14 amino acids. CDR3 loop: CAWSVGRHTGELFF. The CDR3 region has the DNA TGTGCCTGGAGTGTTGGGCGGCACACCGGGGAGCTGTTTTTT.

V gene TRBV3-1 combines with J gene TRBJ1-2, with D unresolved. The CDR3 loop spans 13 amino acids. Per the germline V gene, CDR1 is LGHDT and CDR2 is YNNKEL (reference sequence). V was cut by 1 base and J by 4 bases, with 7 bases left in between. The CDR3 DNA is TGTGCCAGCAGCCAAGGGTGGGGCTATGGCTACACCTTC. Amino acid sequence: CASSQGWGYGYTF.

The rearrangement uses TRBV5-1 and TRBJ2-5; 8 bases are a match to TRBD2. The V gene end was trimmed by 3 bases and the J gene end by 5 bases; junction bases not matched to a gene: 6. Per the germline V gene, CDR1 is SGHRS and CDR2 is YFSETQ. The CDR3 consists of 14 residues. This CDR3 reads CASSYIGGVETQYF. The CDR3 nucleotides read TGCGCCAGCAGCTACATCGGGGGGGTGGAGACCCAGTACTTC. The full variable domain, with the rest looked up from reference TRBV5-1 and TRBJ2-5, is KAGVTQTPRYLIKTRGQQVTLSCSPISGHRSVSWYQQTPGQGLQFLFEYFSETQRNKGNFPGRFSGRQFSNSRSEMNVSTLELGDSALYLCASSYIGGVETQYFGPGTRLLVL.

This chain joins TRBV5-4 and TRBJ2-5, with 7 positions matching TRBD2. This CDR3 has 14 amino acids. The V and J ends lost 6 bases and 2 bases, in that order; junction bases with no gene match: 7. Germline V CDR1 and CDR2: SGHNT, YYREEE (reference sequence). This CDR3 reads CASTSPGGQETQYF. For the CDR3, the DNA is TGTGCCAGCACCTCCCCCGGGGGGCAAGAGACCCAGTACTTC.

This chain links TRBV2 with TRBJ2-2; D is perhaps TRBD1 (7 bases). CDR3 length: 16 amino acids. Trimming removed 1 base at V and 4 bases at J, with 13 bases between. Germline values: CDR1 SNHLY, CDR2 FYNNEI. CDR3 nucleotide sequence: TGTGCCAGCAGTGAAGAGGGGGCGGGACTCACCGGGGAGCTGTTTTTT. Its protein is CASSEEGAGLTGELFF.

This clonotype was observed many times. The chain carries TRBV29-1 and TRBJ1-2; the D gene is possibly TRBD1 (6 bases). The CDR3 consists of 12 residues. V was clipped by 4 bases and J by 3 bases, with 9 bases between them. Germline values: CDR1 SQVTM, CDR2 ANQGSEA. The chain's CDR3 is CSVGAGDYGYTF. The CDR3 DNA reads TGCAGCGTTGGGGCAGGGGACTATGGCTACACCTTC.

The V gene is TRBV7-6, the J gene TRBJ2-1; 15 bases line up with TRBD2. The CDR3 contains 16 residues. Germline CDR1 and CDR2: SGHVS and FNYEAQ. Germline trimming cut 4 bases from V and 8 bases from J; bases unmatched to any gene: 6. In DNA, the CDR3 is TGTGCCAGCAGCTACGGACTAGCGGGAGGGCAGTATGAGCAGTTCTTC. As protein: CASSYGLAGGQYEQFF.

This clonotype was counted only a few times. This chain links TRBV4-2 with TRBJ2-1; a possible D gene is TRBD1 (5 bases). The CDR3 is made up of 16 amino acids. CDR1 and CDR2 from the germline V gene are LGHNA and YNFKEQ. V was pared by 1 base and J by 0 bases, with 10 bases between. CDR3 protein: CASSQVGASSYNEQFF. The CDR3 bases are TGTGCCAGCAGCCAAGTAGGGGCTAGCTCCTACAATGAGCAGTTCTTC.

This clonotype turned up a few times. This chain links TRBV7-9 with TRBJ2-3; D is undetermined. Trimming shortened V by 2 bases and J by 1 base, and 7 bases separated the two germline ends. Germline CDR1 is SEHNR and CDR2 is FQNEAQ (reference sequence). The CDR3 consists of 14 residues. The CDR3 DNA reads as TGTGCCAGCAGCTTACGTTGGGGCACAGATACGCAGTATTTT. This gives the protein CASSLRWGTDTQYF.

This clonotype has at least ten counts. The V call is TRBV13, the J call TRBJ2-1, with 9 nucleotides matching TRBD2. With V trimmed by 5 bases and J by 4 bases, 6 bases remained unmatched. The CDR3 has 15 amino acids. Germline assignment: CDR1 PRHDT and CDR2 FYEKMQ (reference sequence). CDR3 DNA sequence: TGTGCCAGCAGCCAAGGACTAGCGTCATACAATGAGCAGTTCTTC. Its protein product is CASSQGLASYNEQFF.

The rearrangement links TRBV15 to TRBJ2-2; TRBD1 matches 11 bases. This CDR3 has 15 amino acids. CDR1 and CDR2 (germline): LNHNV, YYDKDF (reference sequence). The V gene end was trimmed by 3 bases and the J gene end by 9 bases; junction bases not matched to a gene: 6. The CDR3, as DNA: TGTGCCACCAGCAGGGGACAGGGGGGTGAGAGGGAGCTGTTTTTT. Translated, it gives CATSRGQGGERELFF.

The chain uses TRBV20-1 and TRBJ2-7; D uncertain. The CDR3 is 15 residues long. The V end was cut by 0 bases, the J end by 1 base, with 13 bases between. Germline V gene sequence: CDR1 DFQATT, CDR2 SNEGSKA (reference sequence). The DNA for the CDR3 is TGCAGTGCTAGAGATCTGGCAGGATTTTCCTACGAGCAGTACTTC. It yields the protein CSARDLAGFSYEQYF.

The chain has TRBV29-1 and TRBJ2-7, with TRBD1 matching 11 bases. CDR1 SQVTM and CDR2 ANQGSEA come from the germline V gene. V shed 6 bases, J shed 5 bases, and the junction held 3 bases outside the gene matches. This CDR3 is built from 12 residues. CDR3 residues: CSVWTGGDEQYF. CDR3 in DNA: TGCAGCGTATGGACAGGGGGCGACGAGCAGTACTTC.

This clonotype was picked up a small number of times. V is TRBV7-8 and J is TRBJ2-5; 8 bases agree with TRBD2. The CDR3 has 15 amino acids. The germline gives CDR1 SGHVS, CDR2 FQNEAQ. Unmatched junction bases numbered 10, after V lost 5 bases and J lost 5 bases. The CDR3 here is CASSVRGGPRETQYF. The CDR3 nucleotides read TGTGCCAGCAGCGTCCGGGGGGGCCCACGGGAGACCCAGTACTTC.

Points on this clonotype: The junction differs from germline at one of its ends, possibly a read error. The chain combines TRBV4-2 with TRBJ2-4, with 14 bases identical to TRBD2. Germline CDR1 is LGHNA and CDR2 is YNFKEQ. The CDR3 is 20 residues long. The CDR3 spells CASSQDAGTSGSVAKNIQCF. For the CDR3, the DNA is TGTGCCAGCAGCCAAGATGCCGGGACTAGCGGGAGCGTAGCCAAAAACATTCAGTGCTTC.

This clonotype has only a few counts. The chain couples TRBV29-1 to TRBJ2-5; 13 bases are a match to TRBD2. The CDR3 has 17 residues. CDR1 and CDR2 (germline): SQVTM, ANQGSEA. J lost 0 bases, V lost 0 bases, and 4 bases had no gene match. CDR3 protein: CSVEDGLAGAYQETQYF. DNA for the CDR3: TGCAGCGTTGAAGATGGACTAGCGGGAGCCTACCAAGAGACCCAGTACTTC.

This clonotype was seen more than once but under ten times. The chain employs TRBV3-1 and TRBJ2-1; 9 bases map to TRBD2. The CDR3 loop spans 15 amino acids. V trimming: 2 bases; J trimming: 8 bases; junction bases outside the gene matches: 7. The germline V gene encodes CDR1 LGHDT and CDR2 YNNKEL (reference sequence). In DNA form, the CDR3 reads TGTGCCAGCAGCCAAAAGGGACTAGCTTTATATGAGCAGTTCTTC. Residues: CASSQKGLALYEQFF.

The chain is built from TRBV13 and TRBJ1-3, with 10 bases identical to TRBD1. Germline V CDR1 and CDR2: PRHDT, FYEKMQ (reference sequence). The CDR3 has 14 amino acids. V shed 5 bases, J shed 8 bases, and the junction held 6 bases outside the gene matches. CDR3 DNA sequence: TGTGCCAGCAGCCTCGGACAGGGGGTGGACACCATATATTTT. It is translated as CASSLGQGVDTIYF.

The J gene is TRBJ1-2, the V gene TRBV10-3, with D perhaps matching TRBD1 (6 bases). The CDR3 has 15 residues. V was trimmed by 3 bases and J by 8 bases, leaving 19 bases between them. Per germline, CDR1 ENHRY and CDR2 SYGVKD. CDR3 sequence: CAISERGGRIFGYTF. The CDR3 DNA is TGTGCCATCAGTGAACGCGGGGGGCGAATTTTCGGCTACACCTTC.

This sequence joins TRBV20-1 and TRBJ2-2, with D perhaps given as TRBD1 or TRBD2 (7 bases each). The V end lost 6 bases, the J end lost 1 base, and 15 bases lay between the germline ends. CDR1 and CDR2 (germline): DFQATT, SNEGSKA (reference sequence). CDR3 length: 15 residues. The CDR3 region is CSAPQGGQNTGELFF. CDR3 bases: TGCAGTGCCCCGCAGGGGGGGCAGAACACCGGGGAGCTGTTTTTT.

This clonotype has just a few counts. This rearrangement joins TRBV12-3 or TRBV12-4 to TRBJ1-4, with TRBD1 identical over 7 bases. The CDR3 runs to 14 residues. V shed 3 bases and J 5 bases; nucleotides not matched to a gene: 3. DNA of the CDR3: TGTGCCAGCAGTTTCCCGGGACAGAATGAAAAACTGTTTTTT. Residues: CASSFPGQNEKLFF.

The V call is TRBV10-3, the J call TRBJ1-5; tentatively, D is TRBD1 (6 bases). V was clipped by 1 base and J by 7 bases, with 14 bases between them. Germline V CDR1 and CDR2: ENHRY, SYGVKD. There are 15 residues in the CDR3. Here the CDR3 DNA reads TGTGCCATCAGTGAGTTTGGGCAGGGGATGCAGCCCCAGCATTTT. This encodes CAISEFGQGMQPQHF.

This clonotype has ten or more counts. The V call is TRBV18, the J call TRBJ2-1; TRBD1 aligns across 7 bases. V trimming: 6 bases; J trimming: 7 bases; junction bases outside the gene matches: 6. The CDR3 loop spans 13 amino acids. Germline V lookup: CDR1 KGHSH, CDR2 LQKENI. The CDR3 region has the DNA TGTGCCAGCTCGGGGAACAGGGGAAATGAGCAGTTCTTC. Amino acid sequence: CASSGNRGNEQFF.

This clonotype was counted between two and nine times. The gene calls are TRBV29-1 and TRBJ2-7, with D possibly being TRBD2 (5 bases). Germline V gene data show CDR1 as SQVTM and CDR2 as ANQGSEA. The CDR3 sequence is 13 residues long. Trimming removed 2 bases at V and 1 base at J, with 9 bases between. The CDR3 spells CSVESGSSYEQYF. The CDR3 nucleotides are TGCAGCGTTGAATCGGGGAGTTCCTACGAGCAGTACTTC.

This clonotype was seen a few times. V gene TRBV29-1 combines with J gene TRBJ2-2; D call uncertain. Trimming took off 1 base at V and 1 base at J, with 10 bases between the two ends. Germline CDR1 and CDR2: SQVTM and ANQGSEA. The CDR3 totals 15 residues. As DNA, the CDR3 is TGCAGCGTTGAAGTCCCGACGGGGAACACCGGGGAGCTGTTTTTT. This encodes CSVEVPTGNTGELFF.